This T cell receptor beta chain was profiled in a study of synovial regulatory T cells in juvenile arthritis. At the level of the study: A handful of patients were on methotrexate and a few were untreated.

Data came from immunoSEQ multiplex PCR; TCRdb stores just in-frame clones and leaves some out. In all, the sample yields some 9,200 clones. This CDR3 is built from 14 residues. There is no recorded DNA. The germline gives CDR1 MDHEN, CDR2 SYDVKM. The specimen sequenced was Treg cells from blood. Documented subset: remaining (HLA-DR-negative) circulating blood Treg cells. The receptor was isolated from a donor younger than 30 with juvenile idiopathic arthritis. The chain carries TRBV28 and TRBJ1-4; the TRBD1 assignment by TCRdb is unverifiable without DNA. This chain's CDR3 is CASSLSGGGEKLFF. Full variable domain (remainder filled in from reference TRBV28 and TRBJ1-4): DVKVTQSSRYLVKRTGEKVFLECVQDMDHENMFWYRQDPGLGLRLIYFSYDVKMKEKGDIPEGYSVSREKKERFSLILESASTNQTSMYLCASSLSGGGEKLFFGSGTQLSVL.